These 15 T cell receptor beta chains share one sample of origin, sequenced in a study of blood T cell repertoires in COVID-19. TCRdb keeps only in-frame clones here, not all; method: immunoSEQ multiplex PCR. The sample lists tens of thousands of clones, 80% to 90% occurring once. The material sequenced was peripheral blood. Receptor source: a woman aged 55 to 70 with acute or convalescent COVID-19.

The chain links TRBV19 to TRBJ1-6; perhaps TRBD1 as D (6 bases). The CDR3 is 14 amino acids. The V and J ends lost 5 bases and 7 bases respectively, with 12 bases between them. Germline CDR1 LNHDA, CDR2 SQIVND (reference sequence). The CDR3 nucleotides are TGTGCCAGTAGTGCCGGACAGATAAATTCACCCCTCCACTTT. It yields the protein CASSAGQINSPLHF.

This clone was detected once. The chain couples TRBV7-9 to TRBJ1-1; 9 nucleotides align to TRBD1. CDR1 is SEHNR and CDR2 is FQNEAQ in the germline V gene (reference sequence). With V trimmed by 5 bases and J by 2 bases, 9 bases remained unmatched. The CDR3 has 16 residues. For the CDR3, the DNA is TGTGCCAGCAGCCTCTCCCAGGGACAGGGCAACACTGAAGCTTTCTTT. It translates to CASSLSQGQGNTEAFF.

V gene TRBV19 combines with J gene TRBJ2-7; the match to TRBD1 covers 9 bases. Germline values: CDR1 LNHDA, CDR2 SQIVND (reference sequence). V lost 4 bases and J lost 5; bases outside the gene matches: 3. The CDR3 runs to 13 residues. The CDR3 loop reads CASSNRDRDEQYF. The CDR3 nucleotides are TGTGCCAGTAGTAACCGGGACAGGGACGAGCAGTACTTC.

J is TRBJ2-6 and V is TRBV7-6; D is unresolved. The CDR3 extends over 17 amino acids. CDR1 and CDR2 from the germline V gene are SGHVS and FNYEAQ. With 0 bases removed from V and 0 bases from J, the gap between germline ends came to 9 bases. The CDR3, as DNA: TGTGCCAGCAGCTTAGCTCCTCGGGTCTCTGGGGCCAACGTCCTGACTTTC. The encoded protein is CASSLAPRVSGANVLTF.

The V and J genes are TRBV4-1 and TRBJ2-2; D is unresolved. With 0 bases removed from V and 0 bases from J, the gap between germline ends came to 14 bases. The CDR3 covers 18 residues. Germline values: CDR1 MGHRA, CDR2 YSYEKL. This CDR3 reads CASSQDRPGGANTGELFF. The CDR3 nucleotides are TGCGCCAGCAGCCAAGATCGGCCCGGCGGCGCGAACACCGGGGAGCTGTTTTTT.

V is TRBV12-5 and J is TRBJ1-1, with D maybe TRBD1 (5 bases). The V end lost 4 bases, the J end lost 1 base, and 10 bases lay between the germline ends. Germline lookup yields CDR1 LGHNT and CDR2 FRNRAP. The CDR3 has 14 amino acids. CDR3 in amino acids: CASGSSGGNTEAFF. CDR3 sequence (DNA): TGTGCTAGTGGTTCTTCGGGGGGGAACACTGAAGCTTTCTTT. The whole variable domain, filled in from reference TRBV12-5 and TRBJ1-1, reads DARVTQTPRHKVTEMGQEVTMRCQPILGHNTVFWYRQTMMQGLELLAYFRNRAPLDDSGMPKDRFSAEMPDATLATLKIQPSEPRDSAVYFCASGSSGGNTEAFFGQGTRLTVV.

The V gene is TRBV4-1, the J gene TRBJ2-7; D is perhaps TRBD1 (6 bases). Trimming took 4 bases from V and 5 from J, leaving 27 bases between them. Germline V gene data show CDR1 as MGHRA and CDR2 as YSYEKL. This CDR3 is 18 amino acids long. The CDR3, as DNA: TGCGCCAGCAGCCCCGACCCCAATCGAAGGGGGTTAGAGAACGAGCAGTACGTC. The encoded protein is CASSPDPNRRGLENEQYV.

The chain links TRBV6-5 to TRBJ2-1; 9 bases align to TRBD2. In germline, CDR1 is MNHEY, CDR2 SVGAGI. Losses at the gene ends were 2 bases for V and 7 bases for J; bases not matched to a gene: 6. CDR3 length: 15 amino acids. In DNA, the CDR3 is TGTGCCAGCAGTTACAAGAGCGGGGGGCGGAATGAGCAGTTCTTC. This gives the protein CASSYKSGGRNEQFF.

The CDR3 loop reads CASSDPGLPTDTQYF. CDR3 bases: TGTGCCAGCAGCGACCCGGGACTACCCACAGATACGCAGTATTTT. The chain couples TRBV7-2 to TRBJ2-3, with 7 bases aligning to TRBD2. CDR3 length equals 15 residues. V gave up 5 bases and J gave up 2 bases; unmatched junction bases: 7. Germline V gene data show CDR1 as SGHTA and CDR2 as FQGNSA.

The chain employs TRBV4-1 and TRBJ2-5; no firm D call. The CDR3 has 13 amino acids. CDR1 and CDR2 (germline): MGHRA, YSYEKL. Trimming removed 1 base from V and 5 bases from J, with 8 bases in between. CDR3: CASSQGAGETQYF. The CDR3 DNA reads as TGCGCCAGCAGCCAAGGAGCCGGGGAGACCCAGTACTTC.

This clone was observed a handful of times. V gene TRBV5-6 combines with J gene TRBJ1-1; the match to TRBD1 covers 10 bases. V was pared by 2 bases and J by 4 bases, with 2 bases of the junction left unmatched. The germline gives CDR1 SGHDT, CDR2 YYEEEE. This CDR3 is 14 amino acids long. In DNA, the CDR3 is TGTGCCAGCAGCTTCGGGACAGGGGCCACTGAAGCTTTCTTT. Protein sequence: CASSFGTGATEAFF.

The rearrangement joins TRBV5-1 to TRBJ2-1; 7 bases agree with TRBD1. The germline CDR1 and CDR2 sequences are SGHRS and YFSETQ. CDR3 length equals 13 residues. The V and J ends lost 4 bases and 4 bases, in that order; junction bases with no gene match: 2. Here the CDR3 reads CASSGTAYNEQFF. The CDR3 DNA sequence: TGCGCCAGCAGCGGGACAGCTTACAATGAGCAGTTCTTC. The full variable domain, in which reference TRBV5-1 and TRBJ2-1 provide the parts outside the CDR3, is KAGVTQTPRYLIKTRGQQVTLSCSPISGHRSVSWYQQTPGQGLQFLFEYFSETQRNKGNFPGRFSGRQFSNSRSEMNVSTLELGDSALYLCASSGTAYNEQFFGPGTRLTVL.

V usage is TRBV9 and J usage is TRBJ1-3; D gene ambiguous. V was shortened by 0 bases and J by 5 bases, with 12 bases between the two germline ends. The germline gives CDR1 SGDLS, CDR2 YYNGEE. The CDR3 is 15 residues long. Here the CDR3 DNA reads TGTGCCAGCAGCGTAGCAGAAGGGAGGAGAAACACCATATATTTT. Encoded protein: CASSVAEGRRNTIYF.

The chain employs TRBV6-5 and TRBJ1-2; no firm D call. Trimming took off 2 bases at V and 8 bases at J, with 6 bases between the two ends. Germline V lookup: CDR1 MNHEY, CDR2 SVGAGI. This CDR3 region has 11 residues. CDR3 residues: CASSYGEGYTF. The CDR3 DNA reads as TGTGCCAGCAGTTACGGGGAGGGCTACACCTTC.

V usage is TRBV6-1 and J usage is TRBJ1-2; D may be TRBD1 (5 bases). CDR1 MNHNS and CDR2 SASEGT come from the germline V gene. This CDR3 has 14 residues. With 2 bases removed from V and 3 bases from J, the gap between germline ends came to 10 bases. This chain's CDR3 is CASSEQGRDYGYTF. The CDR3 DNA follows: TGTGCCAGCAGTGAACAGGGTAGGGACTATGGCTACACCTTC.